One and the same sample provided the 3 T cell receptor beta chains below, sequenced in a study of blood T cell repertoires in COVID-19. Sequencing was performed with immunoSEQ multiplex PCR; in TCRdb, only in-frame clones are kept and a portion is missing. Among about 84,000 clones, around four fifths were seen once, and the ten largest hold over 35%. Material: peripheral blood. All receptors come from a man at least 80 years old with active or convalescent COVID-19.

V is TRBV5-1 and J is TRBJ1-2; 12 bases match TRBD1. Germline CDR1 reads SGHRS; CDR2 reads YFSETQ. V was pared by 6 bases and J by 8 bases, with 8 bases of the junction left unmatched. The CDR3 contains 14 residues. CDR3 coding DNA: TGCGCCAGCACCGGGACAGGGGGCGACGGCGGCTACACCTTC. Residues: CASTGTGGDGGYTF.

The chain carries TRBV7-6 and TRBJ2-3; TRBD2 matches at 8 bases. The CDR3 is 14 amino acids. Germline CDR1 reads SGHVS; CDR2 reads FNYEAQ. Losses at the gene ends were 4 bases for V and 4 bases for J; bases not matched to a gene: 4. In DNA form, the CDR3 reads TGTGCCAGCAGCTCAGGAGCGGGGGCAGATACGCAGTATTTT. It yields the protein CASSSGAGADTQYF.

This sequence joins TRBV5-4 and TRBJ1-4; 8 bases line up with TRBD1. Germline V CDR1 and CDR2: SGHNT, YYREEE (reference sequence). CDR3 size: 16 residues. After removal of 1 base from V and 7 bases from J, the junction contained 9 bases not matched to a gene. CDR3 loop: CASSLLPGGGGEKLFF. The CDR3 nucleotides are TGTGCCAGCAGCTTGCTCCCAGGGGGCGGCGGTGAAAAACTGTTTTTT.